Each of the 32 T cell receptor beta chains below was sequenced from the same sample in a study of shared clonotypes between healthy human individuals. Sequencing used immunoSEQ multiplex PCR; TCRdb keeps in-frame clones, though not all of them. The data hold millions of clones, with 85% to 95% observed a single time. Material for sequencing was naive CD4+ T cells sorted from blood. Subset given: CD45RA+ positively selected. The receptors here all came from a man aged 18 to 29 in good health.

The CDR3 nucleotides are TGTGCCAGCAGTTCCGCGACAGTTAACTATGGCTACACCTTC. This gives the protein CASSSATVNYGYTF. The rearrangement uses TRBV28 and TRBJ1-2; the D gene is possibly TRBD1 (5 bases). The CDR3 loop spans 14 amino acids. Trimming removed 4 bases from V and 1 base from J, with 10 bases in between. Germline V gene lookup returns CDR1 MDHEN and CDR2 SYDVKM.

This chain uses TRBV10-3 with TRBJ2-7, with 10 bases identical to TRBD1. CDR1 and CDR2 (germline): ENHRY, SYGVKD. Unmatched junction bases numbered 6, after V lost 5 bases and J lost 5 bases. The CDR3 length is 14 residues. The chain's CDR3 is CAISSRQGANEQYF. The DNA of the CDR3 is TGTGCCATCAGTAGCAGACAGGGGGCAAACGAGCAGTACTTC.

This chain joins TRBV30 and TRBJ1-1; 9 bases align to TRBD1. This CDR3 comprises 16 residues. With V trimmed by 2 bases and J by 0 bases, 7 bases remained unmatched. Germline CDR1 GTSNPN, CDR2 SVGIG (reference sequence). The CDR3 DNA sequence: TGTGCCTGGAGTTTTGGACAGGGGACCCTGAACACTGAAGCTTTCTTT. Residues: CAWSFGQGTLNTEAFF. Complete variable domain (other parts from reference TRBV30 and TRBJ1-1): SQTIHQWPATLVQPVGSPLSLECTVEGTSNPNLYWYRQAAGRGLQLLFYSVGIGQISSEVPQNLSASRPQDRQFILSSKKLLLSDSGFYLCAWSFGQGTLNTEAFFGQGTRLTVV.

The chain carries TRBV2 and TRBJ1-2; 9 bases line up with TRBD1. Unmatched junction bases numbered 9, after V lost 6 bases and J lost 4 bases. Per the germline V gene, CDR1 is SNHLY and CDR2 is FYNNEI. This CDR3 region has 15 residues. CDR3 nucleotide sequence: TGTGCCAGCAGCGTTAAACAGGGGGCGATCTATGGCTACACCTTC. This codes for CASSVKQGAIYGYTF.

V and J are TRBV7-2 and TRBJ2-7, with TRBD2 as a possible D gene (6 bases). The CDR3 length is 14 residues. V gave up 1 base and J gave up 4 bases, with 11 bases separating them. The germline CDR1 and CDR2 sequences are SGHTA and FQGNSA. Here the CDR3 DNA reads TGTGCCAGCAGCTTAGAGGCGGGAAGATACGAGCAGTACTTC. Encoded protein: CASSLEAGRYEQYF.

This sequence joins TRBV19 and TRBJ1-2; TRBD1 is a possible D gene (6 bases). Between the trimmed V and J ends, which lost 6 bases and 4 bases, there was a span of 15 bases. Germline V gives CDR1 LNHDA, CDR2 SQIVND (reference sequence). The CDR3 is 14 amino acids. CDR3 region: CASRRTGASYGYTF. The CDR3 bases are TGTGCCAGTAGGAGGACGGGGGCTAGCTATGGCTACACCTTC.

The rearrangement links TRBV28 to TRBJ1-5; D remains ambiguous. The germline V gene has CDR1 MDHEN and CDR2 SYDVKM. The CDR3 length is 16 residues. V was shortened by 2 bases and J by 0 bases, with 11 bases between the two germline ends. CDR3 residues: CASSLMAAYSNQPQHF. The CDR3 bases are TGTGCCAGCAGTTTAATGGCTGCCTATAGCAATCAGCCCCAGCATTTT.

This clone was observed once. V is TRBV6-6 and J is TRBJ1-3; D not resolved. The ends were cut back, 6 bases at V and 4 bases at J, with 10 bases in the middle. CDR3 size: 13 residues. Germline CDR1 is MNHNY and CDR2 is SVGAGI (reference sequence). The DNA of the CDR3 is TGTGCCAGCAGCCTGGCCGGGGGAAACACCATATATTTT. Translation gives CASSLAGGNTIYF.

The V gene is TRBV9, the J gene TRBJ2-3; TRBD2 matches at 7 bases. This CDR3 has 16 residues. The V gene's germline CDR1 is SGDLS and CDR2 YYNGEE. Losses at the gene ends were 2 bases for V and 0 bases for J; bases not matched to a gene: 6. CDR3 region: CASSVESGASTDTQYF. The CDR3 region has the DNA TGTGCCAGCAGCGTGGAGAGCGGGGCTAGCACAGATACGCAGTATTTT.

The rearrangement uses TRBV4-1 and TRBJ2-7, with 7 bases fitting TRBD2. Germline V gives CDR1 MGHRA, CDR2 YSYEKL. Unmatched junction bases numbered 8, after V lost 4 bases and J lost 2 bases. The CDR3 loop spans 15 amino acids. CDR3 protein: CASSLPGLFPYEQYF. The CDR3 DNA is TGCGCCAGCAGCCTCCCGGGACTATTCCCCTACGAGCAGTACTTC.

This rearrangement joins TRBV5-1 to TRBJ1-1, with D unclear. CDR3 length: 13 residues. Deletions cut 4 bases from V and 3 bases from J, with 10 bases between. CDR1 is SGHRS, CDR2 YFSETQ, per germline. This CDR3 reads CASSPLSDTEAFF. As DNA, the CDR3 is TGCGCCAGCAGCCCCTTATCCGACACTGAAGCTTTCTTT.

The rearrangement joins TRBV5-8 to TRBJ2-1; D is ambiguous. Germline CDR1 SGHTS, CDR2 YDEGEE. V gave up 0 bases and J gave up 2 bases, with 9 bases separating them. CDR3 length equals 15 residues. For the CDR3, the DNA is TGTGCCAGCAGCTTGGAAGGAGCACCCTACAATGAGCAGTTCTTC. It is translated as CASSLEGAPYNEQFF.

Only one count was recorded for this clone. This chain uses TRBV10-3 with TRBJ2-7, with D hard to call. This CDR3 has 13 amino acids. Germline-derived CDR1 and CDR2 are ENHRY and SYGVKD. V gave up 5 bases and J gave up 0 bases, with 8 bases separating them. The CDR3, as DNA: TGTGCCATCAGTTCTGAGCCCTCCTACGAGCAGTACTTC. Protein sequence: CAISSEPSYEQYF.

The rearrangement uses TRBV28 and TRBJ1-2, with D possibly matching TRBD1 (5 bases). CDR1 is MDHEN, CDR2 SYDVKM, per germline. Trimming took off 8 bases at V and 4 bases at J, with 17 bases between the two ends. This CDR3 is 14 amino acids long. The CDR3 spells CASGKTAAPYGYTF. In DNA, the CDR3 is TGTGCCAGCGGAAAGACAGCGGCCCCCTATGGCTACACCTTC.

The rearrangement uses TRBV10-3 and TRBJ2-3, with D possibly TRBD1 on 6 matching bases. Deletions cut 0 bases from V and 2 bases from J, with 12 bases between. CDR1 is ENHRY and CDR2 is SYGVKD in the germline V gene. The CDR3 contains 16 residues. CDR3 sequence reads: CAISESEGTITDTQYF. Written as DNA, the CDR3 is TGTGCCATCAGTGAGTCAGAGGGGACAATCACAGATACGCAGTATTTT.

The chain links TRBV4-1 to TRBJ1-6, with TRBD1 matching 8 bases. Trimming removed 2 bases from V and 6 bases from J; junction bases left unmatched: 3. This CDR3 has 15 residues. CDR1 is MGHRA, CDR2 YSYEKL, per germline. Written as DNA, the CDR3 is TGCGCCAGCAGCCAACCGGACAGGGTTAATTCACCCCTCCACTTT. Translating gives CASSQPDRVNSPLHF.

This clone showed up many times. The sample holds other DNA sequences that translate to the same CDR3. The rearrangement links TRBV7-2 to TRBJ1-1; D is unclear. The CDR3 extends over 12 amino acids. Between the trimmed V and J ends, which lost 3 bases and 1 base, there was a span of 3 bases. CDR1 is SGHTA and CDR2 is FQGNSA in the germline V gene. The CDR3 sequence: CASSFPNTEAFF. In DNA, the CDR3 is TGTGCCAGCAGCTTCCCGAACACTGAAGCTTTCTTT. The complete variable domain, with remaining parts taken from reference TRBV7-2 and TRBJ1-1, reads GAGVSQSPSNKVTEKGKDVELRCDPISGHTALYWYRQSLGQGLEFLIYFQGNSAPDKSGLPSDRFSAERTGGSVSTLTIQRTQQEDSAVYLCASSFPNTEAFFGQGTRLTVV.

The DNA for the CDR3 is TGTGCCAGTAGTATAGAAGGGACAGCACAAGAGACCCAGTACTTC. This translates into CASSIEGTAQETQYF. The chain is built from TRBV19 and TRBJ2-5, with TRBD1 matching over 7 bases. The V gene's germline CDR1 is LNHDA and CDR2 SQIVND (reference sequence). The ends lost 0 bases at V and 2 bases at J; junction bases unmatched: 3. CDR3 length equals 15 residues.

The chain combines TRBV9 with TRBJ2-7; 7 bases line up with TRBD2. CDR1 SGDLS and CDR2 YYNGEE come from the germline V gene. V lost 2 bases, J lost 6 bases, and 11 bases stayed unmatched. The CDR3 runs 15 residues. CDR3 sequence: CASSVTSNLGSEQYF. The CDR3, as DNA: TGTGCCAGCAGCGTGACTAGCAACCTGGGTTCCGAGCAGTACTTC.

The chain combines TRBV5-1 with TRBJ1-2; D is possibly TRBD1 (5 bases). The CDR3 loop spans 14 amino acids. V lost 0 bases and J 4 bases, leaving 10 bases between the germline ends. From germline, CDR1 is SGHRS and CDR2 YFSETQ. This chain's CDR3 is CASSLATDTYGYTF. CDR3 sequence (DNA): TGCGCCAGCAGCTTGGCGACAGATACCTATGGCTACACCTTC.

The chain uses TRBV30 and TRBJ1-2; tentative D call: TRBD1 (5 bases). Trimming stripped 5 bases from V and 4 bases from J, with 14 bases between. The CDR3 contains 13 residues. The V gene's germline CDR1 is GTSNPN and CDR2 SVGIG (reference sequence). For the CDR3, the DNA is TGTGCCTGGCATAGGGCAGGGAGCTATGGCTACACCTTC. Its protein product is CAWHRAGSYGYTF.

The CDR3 is CASSWGESYEQYF. The CDR3 nucleotides read TGTGCCAGCAGTTGGGGGGAGTCCTACGAGCAGTACTTC. The J gene is TRBJ2-7, the V gene TRBV6-6; D is possibly TRBD2 (6 bases). CDR1 is MNHNY and CDR2 is SVGAGI in the germline V gene (reference sequence). CDR3 size: 13 residues. The germline V and J ends were trimmed by 4 bases and 1 base, with 8 bases remaining between them.

J is TRBJ2-2 and V is TRBV7-9; D unclear. This CDR3 is 15 amino acids long. V was cut by 1 base and J by 0 bases, with 6 bases left in between. From germline, CDR1 is SEHNR and CDR2 FQNEAQ (reference sequence). CDR3 bases: TGTGCCAGCAGCTTAGTAGCCCCGAACACCGGGGAGCTGTTTTTT. Encoded protein: CASSLVAPNTGELFF.

For this clone: The same CDR3 arises from other DNA sequences in this sample as well. CDR3 in DNA: TGTGCCAGCAGCTTAGCGCTGGCGGGAGGCTTAAATGAGCAGTTCTTC. It encodes CASSLALAGGLNEQFF. This chain links TRBV7-2 with TRBJ2-1; 8 nucleotides align to TRBD2. The CDR3 is made up of 16 amino acids. The V segment lost 0 bases and the J segment 7 bases; nucleotides outside the gene matches: 8. Germline-derived CDR1 and CDR2 are SGHTA and FQGNSA.

The rearrangement links TRBV6-9 to TRBJ1-1; 11 bases fit TRBD1. Germline CDR1 reads MNHGY; CDR2 reads SVAAGI. The trim removed 4 bases at V and 1 base at J, leaving 8 bases unmatched. The CDR3 runs 17 residues. DNA for the CDR3: TGTGCCAGCAGTTTGACTCCCGGGACAGGGGGGAACACTGAAGCTTTCTTT. Translated: CASSLTPGTGGNTEAFF.

V gene TRBV6-4 combines with J gene TRBJ1-1, with 9 bases that match TRBD1. The CDR3 extends over 16 amino acids. CDR1 is MRHNA and CDR2 is SNTAGT in the germline V gene. Trimming took 6 bases from V and 1 from J; bases not matched to a gene: 9. The CDR3 sequence is CASRMDRGGENTEAFF. DNA for the CDR3: TGTGCCAGCAGGATGGACAGGGGTGGTGAGAACACTGAAGCTTTCTTT.

This chain links TRBV5-4 with TRBJ2-2; 7 bases line up with TRBD2. V lost 3 bases and J lost 4; bases outside the gene matches: 6. In germline, CDR1 is SGHNT, CDR2 YYREEE (reference sequence). The CDR3 extends over 15 amino acids. CDR3 loop: CASSSGLTTTGELFF. CDR3 nucleotides: TGTGCCAGCAGCTCGGGACTAACTACCACCGGGGAGCTGTTTTTT.

This clone has just a few counts. V gene TRBV9 combines with J gene TRBJ2-1; 7 nucleotides agree with TRBD2. Per the germline V gene, CDR1 is SGDLS and CDR2 is YYNGEE. Trimming cost V 0 bases and J 7 bases; bases outside gene matches: 7. The CDR3 covers 15 residues. This CDR3 reads CASSVDAGVWNEQFF. The DNA for the CDR3 is TGTGCCAGCAGCGTAGATGCGGGAGTTTGGAATGAGCAGTTCTTC.

With respect to this clone: At one boundary the junction diverges from the germline segment, which might be a read error. The chain combines TRBV4-1 with TRBJ2-1, with 10 nucleotides matching TRBD2. CDR1 MGHRA and CDR2 YSYEKL come from the germline V gene. The CDR3 has 16 residues. CDR3 loop: CASSQVPGALAGVSVF. In nucleotides, the CDR3 is TGCGCCAGCAGCCAAGTTCCAGGGGCTCTAGCGGGAGTCTCGGTCTTC.

V and J are TRBV2 and TRBJ2-7; TRBD2 matches at 10 bases. The CDR3 sequence is 14 residues long. V shed 6 bases and J 7 bases; nucleotides not matched to a gene: 9. Germline V gene sequence: CDR1 SNHLY, CDR2 FYNNEI. CDR3 protein: CASRGLAELWEQYF. In DNA, the CDR3 is TGTGCCAGCAGAGGACTAGCGGAGCTTTGGGAGCAGTACTTC.

The chain combines TRBV4-1 with TRBJ2-1; weak D call: TRBD1 (6 bases). V was clipped by 1 base and J by 6 bases, with 10 bases between them. Germline loops: CDR1 MGHRA, CDR2 YSYEKL. The CDR3 contains 14 residues. The CDR3 nucleotides are TGCGCCAGCAGCCAAGTAACCAGGGGCAATGAGCAGTTCTTC. Residues: CASSQVTRGNEQFF.

V usage is TRBV6-5 and J usage is TRBJ2-1, with 9 bases lining up with TRBD2. The CDR3 is 15 amino acids. CDR1 is MNHEY and CDR2 is SVGAGI in the germline V gene. Unmatched junction bases numbered 17, after V lost 7 bases and J lost 13 bases. CDR3 in amino acids: CASIETGTSLLRQFF. CDR3 DNA: TGTGCCAGCATTGAGACAGGGACTAGCCTTCTGAGACAGTTCTTC.